The clone carrying this T cell receptor beta chain was detected a few times. Its antigen is currently unknown. Germline V CDR1 and CDR2: MNHEY, SVGAGI. V lost 7 bases and J 1 base, leaving 14 bases between the germline ends. CDR3 length: 15 amino acids. This entry is derived from a study of OX40 agonist ivuxolimab in advanced cancers. Study findings and constraints: The CD4+ and CD8+ T cells in the blood had expanded clonally by week 6 at 0.1 to 3.0 mg/kg.

The protocol was immunoSEQ multiplex PCR, while the TCRdb copy is restricted to in-frame clones and leaves out a portion. The table includes 20,000 to 25,000 clones, 84% detected once. The sequencing here drew on CD4+ or CD8+ T cells sorted from blood, taken in a trial of the OX40 agonist ivuxolimab. This receptor was obtained from an adult with an advanced solid tumor such as melanoma, head and neck, liver or kidney cancer. The V and J genes are TRBV6-5 and TRBJ1-5; TRBD1 might be the D (5 bases). This CDR3 is CASTAGGGSNQPQHF. The DNA for the CDR3 is TGTGCCAGCACCGCGGGGGGTGGGAGCAATCAGCCCCAGCATTTT.